This T cell receptor (beta chain) appears in the sequencing data of a study of CD8+CD57+ T cells in acquired aplastic anemia. Overall study: Sorted CD4+ and CD8+ cell DNA averaged roughly 3.2 ug. Notes on the study in general: Patients and controls shared roughly 31 CD8+ CDR3 sequences, highly expressed in patients.

TCR beta VDJ combinations and CDR3 sequences were profiled from genomic DNA. TCRdb reanalysed the reads using MiXCR and keeps one entry per CDR3 protein. Of 200,000 to 300,000 distinct CDR3 sequences in the sample, roughly 82% were seen once. The ends were cut back, 5 bases at V and 5 bases at J, with 22 bases in the middle. The germline gives CDR1 SGHTA, CDR2 FQGTGA. The CDR3 is 16 amino acids. All patients picked for sequencing had shown, by flow cytometry, an expansion of CD8+CD57+ cells. With no exception, the patients had severe acquired aplastic anemia. Patients were therapy-naive when their blood was sampled. As regards this clonotype: Its antigen is unidentified.

Input material: sorted CD4+, CD8+, or CD8+CD57+ T cells (not recorded which) from PBMCs. The clonotype was recovered from a human donor with aplastic anemia. The chain recombines TRBV7-3 with TRBJ2-7; the D is unclear. CDR3 sequence: CASSLKQWSYDNEQYF. Written as DNA, the CDR3 is TGTGCCAGCAGCCTAAAACAGTGGAGCTACGATAACGAGCAGTACTTC.